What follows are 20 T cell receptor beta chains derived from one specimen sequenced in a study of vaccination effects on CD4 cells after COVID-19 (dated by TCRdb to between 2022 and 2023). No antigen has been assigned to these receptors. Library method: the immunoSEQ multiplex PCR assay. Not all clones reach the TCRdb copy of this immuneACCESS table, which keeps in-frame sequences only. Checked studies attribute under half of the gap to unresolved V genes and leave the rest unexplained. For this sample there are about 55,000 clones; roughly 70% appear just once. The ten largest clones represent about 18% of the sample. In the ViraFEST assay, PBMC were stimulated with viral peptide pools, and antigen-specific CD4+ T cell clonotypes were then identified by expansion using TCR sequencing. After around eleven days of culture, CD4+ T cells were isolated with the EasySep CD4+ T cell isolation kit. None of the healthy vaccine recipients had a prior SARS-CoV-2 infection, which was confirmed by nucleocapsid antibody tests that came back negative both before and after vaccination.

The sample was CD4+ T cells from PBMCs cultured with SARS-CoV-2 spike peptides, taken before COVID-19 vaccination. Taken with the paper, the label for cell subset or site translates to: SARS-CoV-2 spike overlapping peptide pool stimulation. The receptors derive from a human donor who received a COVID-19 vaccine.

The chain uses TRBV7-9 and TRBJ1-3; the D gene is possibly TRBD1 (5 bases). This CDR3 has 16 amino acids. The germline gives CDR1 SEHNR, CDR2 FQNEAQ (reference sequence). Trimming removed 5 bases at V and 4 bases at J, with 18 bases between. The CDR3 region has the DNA TGTGCCAGCAGCCTAATTGGATCAGGGACCGGAAACACCATATATTTT. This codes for CASSLIGSGTGNTIYF.

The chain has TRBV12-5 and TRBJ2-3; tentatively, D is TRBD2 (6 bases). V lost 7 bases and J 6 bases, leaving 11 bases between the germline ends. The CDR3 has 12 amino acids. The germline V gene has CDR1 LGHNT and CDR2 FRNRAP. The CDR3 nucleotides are TGTGCTAGTGTGGGAAGCGGGGATACGCAGTATTTT. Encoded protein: CASVGSGDTQYF.

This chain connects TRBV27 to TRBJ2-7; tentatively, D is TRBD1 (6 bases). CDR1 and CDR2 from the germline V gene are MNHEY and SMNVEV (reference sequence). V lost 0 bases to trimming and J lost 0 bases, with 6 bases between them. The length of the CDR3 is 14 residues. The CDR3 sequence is CASSLSDSSYEQYF. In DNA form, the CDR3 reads TGTGCCAGCAGTTTATCGGACAGCTCCTACGAGCAGTACTTC.

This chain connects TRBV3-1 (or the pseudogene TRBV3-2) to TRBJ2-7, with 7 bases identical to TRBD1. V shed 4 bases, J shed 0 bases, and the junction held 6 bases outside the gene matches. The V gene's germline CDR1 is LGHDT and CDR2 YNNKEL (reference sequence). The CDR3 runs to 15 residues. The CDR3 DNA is TGTGCCAGCAGCCGAGGGGGCTCTAGCTCCTACGAGCAGTACTTC. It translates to CASSRGGSSSYEQYF.

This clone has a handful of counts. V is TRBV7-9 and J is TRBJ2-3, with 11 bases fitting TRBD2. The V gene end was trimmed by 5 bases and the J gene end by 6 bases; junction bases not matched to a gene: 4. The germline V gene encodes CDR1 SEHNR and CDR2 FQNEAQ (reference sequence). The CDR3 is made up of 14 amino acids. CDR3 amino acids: CASSVLAGVDTQYF. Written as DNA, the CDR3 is TGTGCCAGCAGCGTACTAGCGGGGGTGGATACGCAGTATTTT.

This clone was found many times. CDR3 coding DNA: TGTGCCAGCAGCTCCTCTAACTATGGCTACACCTTC. It specifies CASSSSNYGYTF. The chain joins TRBV5-4 to TRBJ1-2, with D hard to call. The germline gives CDR1 SGHNT, CDR2 YYREEE (reference sequence). This CDR3 comprises 12 residues. V shed 3 bases and J shed 0 bases, with 3 bases lying between them.

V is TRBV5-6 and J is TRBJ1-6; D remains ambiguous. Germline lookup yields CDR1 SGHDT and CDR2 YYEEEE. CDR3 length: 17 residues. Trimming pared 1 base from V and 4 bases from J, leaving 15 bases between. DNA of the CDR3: TGTGCCAGCAGCTTGAGGGTCCGACCGCCGTATAATTCACCCCTCCACTTT. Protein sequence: CASSLRVRPPYNSPLHF.

Here the CDR3 DNA reads TGCGCCAGCAGCTTGGGGGAATCCGGAAACACCATATATTTT. It is translated as CASSLGESGNTIYF. The rearrangement uses TRBV5-1 and TRBJ1-3, with D uncertain. This CDR3 is 14 amino acids long. Deletions cut 0 bases from V and 4 bases from J, with 8 bases between. Germline CDR1 is SGHRS and CDR2 is YFSETQ. The whole variable domain, filled in from reference TRBV5-1 and TRBJ1-3, reads KAGVTQTPRYLIKTRGQQVTLSCSPISGHRSVSWYQQTPGQGLQFLFEYFSETQRNKGNFPGRFSGRQFSNSRSEMNVSTLELGDSALYLCASSLGESGNTIYFGEGSWLTVV.

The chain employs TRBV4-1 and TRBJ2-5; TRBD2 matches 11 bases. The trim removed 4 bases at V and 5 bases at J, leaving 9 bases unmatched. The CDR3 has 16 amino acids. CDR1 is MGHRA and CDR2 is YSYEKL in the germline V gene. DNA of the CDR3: TGCGCCAGCAGCCGGAATAGCGGGGGGGCCGGGGAGACCCAGTACTTC. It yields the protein CASSRNSGGAGETQYF.

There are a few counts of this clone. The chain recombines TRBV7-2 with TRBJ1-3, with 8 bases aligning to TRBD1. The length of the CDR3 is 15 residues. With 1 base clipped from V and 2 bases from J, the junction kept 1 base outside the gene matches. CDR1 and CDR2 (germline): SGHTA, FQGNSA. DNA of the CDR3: TGTGCCAGCAGCTTAGTGGGACAGGCTGGAAACACCATATATTTT. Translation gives CASSLVGQAGNTIYF.

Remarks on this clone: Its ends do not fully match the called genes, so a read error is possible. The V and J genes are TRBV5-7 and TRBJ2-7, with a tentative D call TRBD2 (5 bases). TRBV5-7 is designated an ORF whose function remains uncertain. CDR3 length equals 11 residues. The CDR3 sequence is CASSLYRTPVF. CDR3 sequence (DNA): TGTGCCAGCAGCTTGTATCGGACTCCCGTTTTC.

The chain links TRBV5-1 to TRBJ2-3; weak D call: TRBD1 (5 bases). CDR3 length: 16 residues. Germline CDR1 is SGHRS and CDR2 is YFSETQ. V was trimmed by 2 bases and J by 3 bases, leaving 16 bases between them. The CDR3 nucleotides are TGCGCCAGCAGCTTTCCTGATAGGGGCCGAACAGATACGCAGTATTTT. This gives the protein CASSFPDRGRTDTQYF. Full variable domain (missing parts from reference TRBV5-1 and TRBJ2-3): KAGVTQTPRYLIKTRGQQVTLSCSPISGHRSVSWYQQTPGQGLQFLFEYFSETQRNKGNFPGRFSGRQFSNSRSEMNVSTLELGDSALYLCASSFPDRGRTDTQYFGPGTRLTVL.

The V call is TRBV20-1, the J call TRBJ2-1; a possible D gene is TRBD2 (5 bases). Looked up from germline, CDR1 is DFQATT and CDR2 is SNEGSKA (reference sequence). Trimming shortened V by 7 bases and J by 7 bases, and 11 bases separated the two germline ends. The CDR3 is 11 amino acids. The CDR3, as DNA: TGCAGTGTTGAAAGAGGGAATGAGCAGTTCTTC. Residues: CSVERGNEQFF.

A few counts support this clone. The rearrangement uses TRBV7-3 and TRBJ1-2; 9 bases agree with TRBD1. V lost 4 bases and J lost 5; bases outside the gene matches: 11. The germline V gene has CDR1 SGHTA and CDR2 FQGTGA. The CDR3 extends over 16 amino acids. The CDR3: CASSWHRGLFIYGYTF. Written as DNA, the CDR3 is TGTGCCAGCAGCTGGCACAGGGGGCTTTTCATTTATGGCTACACCTTC.

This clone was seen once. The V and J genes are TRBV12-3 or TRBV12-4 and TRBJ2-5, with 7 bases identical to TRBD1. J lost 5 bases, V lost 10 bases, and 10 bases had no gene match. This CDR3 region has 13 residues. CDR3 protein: CATALGGKETQYF. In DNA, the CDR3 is TGTGCCACCGCCCTAGGGGGCAAGGAGACCCAGTACTTC.

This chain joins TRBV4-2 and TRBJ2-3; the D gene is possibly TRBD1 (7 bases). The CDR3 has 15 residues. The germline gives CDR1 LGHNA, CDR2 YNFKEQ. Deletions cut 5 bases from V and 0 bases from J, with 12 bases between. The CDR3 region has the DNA TGTGCCAGCAGCATGCAGGGGGGTAGCACAGATACGCAGTATTTT. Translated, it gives CASSMQGGSTDTQYF.

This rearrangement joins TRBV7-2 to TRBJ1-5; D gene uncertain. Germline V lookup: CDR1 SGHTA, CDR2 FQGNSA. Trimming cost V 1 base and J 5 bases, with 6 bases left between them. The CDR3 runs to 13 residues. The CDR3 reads CASSLEGDQPQHF. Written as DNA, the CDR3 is TGTGCCAGCAGCTTAGAAGGAGATCAGCCCCAGCATTTT.

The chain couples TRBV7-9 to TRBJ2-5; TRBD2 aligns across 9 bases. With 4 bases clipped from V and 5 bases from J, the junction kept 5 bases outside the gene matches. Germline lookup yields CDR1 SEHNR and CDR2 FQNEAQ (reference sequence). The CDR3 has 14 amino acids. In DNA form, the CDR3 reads TGTGCCAGCAGCTCGGGACTAGCAGGGGAGACCCAGTACTTC. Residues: CASSSGLAGETQYF.

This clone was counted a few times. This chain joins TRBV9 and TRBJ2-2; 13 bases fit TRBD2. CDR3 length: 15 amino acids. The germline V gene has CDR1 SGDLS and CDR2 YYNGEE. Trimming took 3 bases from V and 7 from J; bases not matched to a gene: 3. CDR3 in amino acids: CASSEGTSGIGELFF. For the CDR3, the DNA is TGTGCCAGCAGCGAGGGGACTAGCGGGATCGGGGAGCTGTTTTTT.

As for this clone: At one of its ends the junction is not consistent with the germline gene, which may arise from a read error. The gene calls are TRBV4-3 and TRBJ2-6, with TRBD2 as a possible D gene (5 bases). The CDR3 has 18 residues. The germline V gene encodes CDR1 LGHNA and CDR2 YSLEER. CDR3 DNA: TGCGCCAGCAGCCAAGATCTCGGGGTGCCCTCTAGGGCCAACGTCCTGACTTTC. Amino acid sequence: CASSQDLGVPSRANVLTF.